This T cell receptor (beta chain) was found in a study of a mutant IDH1 vaccine in newly diagnosed glioma (dated by TCRdb to about 2021). Background on the whole study: Of the 25 to 35 patients who were treated, around 62% were male and roughly 38% were female, and the mean age was roughly 40 years. Peripheral blood was collected at six visits: V03 (baseline), V05, V07, V10, V12 and V13. Before enrollment, most patients had been given radiochemotherapy with temozolomide as standard therapy, while the rest had received either radiotherapy alone or temozolomide alone. Longitudinal TCRB deep sequencing was done for 25 treated patients, wherever samples were available for exploratory analyses.

The sample's time point label, decoded: baseline, week 1 (first vaccination visit). Reading the label with the study, this specimen's treatment or condition is: pre-vaccination baseline after standard-of-care therapy. Donors had newly diagnosed WHO grade 3 or 4 IDH1-mutant astrocytomas with loss of nuclear ATRX. The samples were drawn from NOA16, a multicentre, single-arm, open-label phase I trial in Germany that tested a mutant IDH1 peptide vaccine in humans for the first time. Visit V03 blood draws served as the baseline sample for immunogenicity testing. The DNeasy Blood and Tissue Kit was used to extract genomic DNA from EDTA blood for TCRB sequencing. The library was obtained by the immunoSEQ multiplex PCR assay. Following the manufacturer's protocol, the hsTCRB Kit was used to amplify rearranged TCR beta chain sequences. Sequencing of TCRB libraries was carried out on an Illumina MiSeq. On the study's bioinformatics: The kit vendor's proprietary platform handled demultiplexing, trimming and gene mapping. Drawn from immuneACCESS, this table holds only the in-frame rearrangements with V and J called that TCRdb kept. Clones are partly lost; checked studies trace under half to an unresolved V gene and leave the rest unexplained. V, J and clone size are those of that table, while D and trimming were read from the DNA. The sample includes about 100,000 clones, with around 80% observed a single time. Around 7.5% of the sample is in the top ten clones.

V is clipped by 0 bases and J by 2 bases, and the sequence between their germline boundaries is 13 bases long. Including the terminal cysteine and phenylalanine, the CDR3 comprises 16 residues. The CDR3 DNA has 48 bases and is translated from base 1. Looking up the germline V gene yields CDR1 SGHRS and CDR2 YFSETQ. Overall study results and their limits: Pseudoprogression appeared unrelated to alterations in the top peripheral T cell clonotypes detected by TCRB sequencing. Availability determined which PBMC samples were chosen for TCRB deep sequencing. Vaccine-induced immune responses across multiple MHC alleles were detected in about 92% of patients. The authors noted that analyses of patient blood samples could not be reproduced because of sample limitations.

Points on this clone: Its antigen has not been determined. It has no much larger one-base neighbor in the sample; base qualities were not kept.

Sample: PBMCs, taken from a glioma patient treated with radiotherapy, temozolomide or both. The receptor was derived from a middle-aged man with glioma. The sequence joins TRBV5-1 to TRBJ2-3; the D region possibly corresponds to TRBD2 (6 bases align). In nucleotide form, the sequence is TGCGCCAGCAGCTTGGGGATCGGGACTTACACAGATACGCAGTATTTT. Its translation is CASSLGIGTYTDTQYF.